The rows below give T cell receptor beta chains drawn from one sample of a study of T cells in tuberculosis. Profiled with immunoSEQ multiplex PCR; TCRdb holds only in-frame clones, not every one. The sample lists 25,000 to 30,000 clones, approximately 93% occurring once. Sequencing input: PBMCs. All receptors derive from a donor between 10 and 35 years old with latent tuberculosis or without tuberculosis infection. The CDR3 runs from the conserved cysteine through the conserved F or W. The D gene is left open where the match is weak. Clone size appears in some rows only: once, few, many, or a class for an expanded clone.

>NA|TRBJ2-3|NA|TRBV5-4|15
CASSLGGDGTDTQYF
TGTGCCAGCAGCTTGGGGGGGGATGGCACAGATACGCAGTATTTT
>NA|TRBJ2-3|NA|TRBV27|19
CASSLGTTRLASSTDTQYF
TGTGCCAGCAGTTTAGGCACCACCCGACTCGCTTCTAGCACAGATACGCAGTATTTT
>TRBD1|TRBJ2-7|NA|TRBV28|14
CASSPGTGGFEQYF
TGTGCCAGCAGCCCCGGGACAGGGGGCTTCGAGCAGTACTTC
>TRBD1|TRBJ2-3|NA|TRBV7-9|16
CASSLRQGRDTDTQYF
TGTGCCAGCAGCCTACGACAGGGAAGGGACACAGATACGCAGTATTTT
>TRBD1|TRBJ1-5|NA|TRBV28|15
CASSANDRENQPQHF
TGTGCCAGCAGTGCTAACGACAGGGAGAATCAGCCCCAGCATTTT
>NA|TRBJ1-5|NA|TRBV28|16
CASSLYGLRNNQPQHF
TGTGCCAGCAGTTTATACGGACTGCGTAACAATCAGCCCCAGCATTTT
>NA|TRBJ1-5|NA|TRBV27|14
CASSPLASNQPQHF
TGTGCCAGCAGTCCCTTAGCGAGCAATCAGCCCCAGCATTTT
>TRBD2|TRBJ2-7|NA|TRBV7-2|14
CASSPSGGQGEQYF
TGTGCCAGCAGCCCTAGCGGGGGGCAAGGCGAGCAGTACTTC
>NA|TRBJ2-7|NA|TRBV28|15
CASETLSYRDGEQYF
TGTGCCAGCGAAACCCTGTCCTACAGGGATGGAGAGCAGTACTTC
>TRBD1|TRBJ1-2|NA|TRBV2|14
CASSEWVTGDGYTF
TGTGCCAGCAGTGAATGGGTGACAGGGGATGGCTACACCTTC
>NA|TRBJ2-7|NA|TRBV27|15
CASRYKGGLSYEQYF
TGTGCCAGCAGATACAAGGGGGGGCTTAGCTACGAGCAGTACTTC
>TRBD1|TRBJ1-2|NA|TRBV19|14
CASSVGQVNYGYTF
TGTGCCAGTAGTGTCGGACAGGTCAACTATGGCTACACCTTC
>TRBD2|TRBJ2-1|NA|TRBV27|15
CASSPVASGQNEQFF
TGTGCCAGCAGTCCGGTGGCTAGCGGACAAAATGAGCAGTTCTTC
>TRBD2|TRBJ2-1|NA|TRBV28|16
CASSLSTGGPYNEQFF
TGTGCCAGCAGTTTATCGACGGGAGGTCCCTACAATGAGCAGTTCTTC
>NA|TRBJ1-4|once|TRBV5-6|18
CASSLAKGGPVTNEKLFF
TGTGCCAGCAGCTTGGCCAAGGGGGGGCCGGTAACTAATGAAAAACTGTTTTTT
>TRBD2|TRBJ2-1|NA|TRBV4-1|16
CASSQEWLAGEDEQFF
TGCGCCAGCAGCCAAGAGTGGCTAGCGGGAGAAGATGAGCAGTTCTTC
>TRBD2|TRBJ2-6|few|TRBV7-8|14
CASRETGGANVLTF
TGTGCCAGCAGGGAGACGGGGGGAGCCAACGTCCTGACTTTC
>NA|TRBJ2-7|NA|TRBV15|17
CATSREPGHKQRDEQYF
TGTGCCACCAGCAGAGAACCGGGACACAAGCAAAGGGACGAGCAGTACTTC
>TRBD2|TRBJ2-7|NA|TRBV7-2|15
CASSFAGAPFYEQYF
TGTGCCAGCAGCTTCGCGGGAGCCCCGTTCTACGAGCAGTACTTC
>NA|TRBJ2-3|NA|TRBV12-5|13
CASGLGSPDTQYF
TGTGCTAGTGGTCTTGGGAGTCCAGATACGCAGTATTTT
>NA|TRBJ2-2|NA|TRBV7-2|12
CASSAGAGELFF
TGTGCCAGCAGCGCCGGGGCCGGGGAGCTGTTTTTT
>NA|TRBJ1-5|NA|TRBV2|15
CASSERGGGNQPQHF
TGTGCCAGCAGTGAAAGGGGAGGAGGCAATCAGCCCCAGCATTTT
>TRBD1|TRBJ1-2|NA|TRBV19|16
CASSIRSETGIYGYTF
TGTGCCAGTAGTATTCGGTCGGAGACAGGGATCTATGGCTACACCTTC
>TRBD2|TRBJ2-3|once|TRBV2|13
CASRGTREDTQYF
TGTGCCAGCAGGGGGACTAGGGAAGATACGCAGTATTTT
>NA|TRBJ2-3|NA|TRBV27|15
CASRDWALTEDTQYF
TGTGCCAGCAGGGATTGGGCTTTAACTGAGGATACGCAGTATTTT
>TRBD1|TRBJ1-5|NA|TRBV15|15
CATSRAGTGQQPQHF
TGTGCCACCAGCAGAGCCGGGACAGGGCAGCAGCCCCAGCATTTT
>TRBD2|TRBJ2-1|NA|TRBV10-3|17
CAISEGSSGGSYNEQFF
TGTGCCATCAGTGAAGGGTCCAGCGGGGGATCCTACAATGAGCAGTTCTTC
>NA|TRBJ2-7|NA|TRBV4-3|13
CASSVDLSGWQYF
TGCGCCAGCAGCGTTGATCTCTCGGGTTGGCAGTACTTC
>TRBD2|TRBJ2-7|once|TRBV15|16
CATSRDRTSGTYEQYF
TGTGCCACCAGCAGAGATCGCACTAGCGGTACCTACGAGCAGTACTTC
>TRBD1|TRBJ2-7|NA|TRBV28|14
CASSTGQGAYEQYF
TGTGCCAGCAGTACCGGACAGGGGGCTTACGAGCAGTACTTC
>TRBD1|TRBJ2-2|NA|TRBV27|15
CASSQGDRGTGELFF
TGTGCCAGCAGTCAGGGGGATCGGGGCACCGGGGAGCTGTTTTTT
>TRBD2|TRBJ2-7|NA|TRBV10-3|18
CAISASSGRLRGAYEQYF
TGTGCCATCAGTGCGTCTAGCGGGAGACTTAGAGGGGCCTACGAGCAGTACTTC
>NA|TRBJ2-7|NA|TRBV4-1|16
CASSQVSPEGLNEQYF
TGCGCCAGCAGCCAAGTCAGCCCGGAGGGATTAAACGAGCAGTACTTC